The T cell receptor (beta chain) under discussion was sequenced for a study of blood T cell repertoires in COVID-19. Study background: Samples came from the United States, Italy and Spain, spanning acute and convalescent COVID-19.

Profiled with immunoSEQ multiplex PCR; TCRdb holds only in-frame clones, not every one. The sample has a few hundred thousand clones, about 90% seen once. Two negative PCRs, clearance, or symptom resolution were required of recovered Cohort 3 donors. After removal of 4 bases from V and 2 bases from J, the junction contained 10 bases not matched to a gene. Germline CDR1 reads MDHEN; CDR2 reads SYDVKM. The CDR3 spans 16 residues. The sample taken for sequencing was PBMCs or T cells enriched from blood (not recorded which). This receptor was identified in a woman aged 25 to 39 who had recovered from COVID-19. The chain joins TRBV28 to TRBJ1-2; 7 bases map to TRBD1. Written as DNA, the CDR3 is TGTGCCAGCAGTTCCCCAGGGACAGCCAAGAACTATGGCTACACCTTC. Its translation: CASSSPGTAKNYGYTF.